These 27 T cell receptor beta chains came from one sample sequenced in a study of cytomegalovirus exposure and HLA in healthy donors listed by TCRdb under 2017. The library was produced with the immunoSEQ multiplex PCR assay. The multiplex PCR relied on a mix of 60 forward primers for TCR Vbeta segments and 13 reverse primers for TCR Jbeta segments. The immuneACCESS repertoire file appears here via TCRdb, limited to in-frame rearrangements. These files lack a portion of the clones; in checked studies, under half of the deficit traces to unresolved V genes, and the cause of the others is not known. Per the sample table, the count is 190,000 or so clones. The top ten clones comprise 0.74% of the sample. Sequenced material: PBMCs. These receptors were obtained from a boy aged 5-17 years in good health and CMV-seronegative.

This chain uses TRBV9 with TRBJ2-1, with a weak D call TRBD1 (6 bases). Germline V gene data show CDR1 as SGDLS and CDR2 as YYNGEE. The CDR3 is made up of 16 amino acids. Deletions cut 0 bases from V and 10 bases from J, with 20 bases between. The CDR3 DNA follows: TGTGCCAGCAGCGTAGACAGGGCAGGGGACGGGGAAGAGCAGTTCTTC. Amino acid sequence: CASSVDRAGDGEEQFF.

The chain uses TRBV29-1 and TRBJ1-5; D gene ambiguous. The ends were cut back, 6 bases at V and 8 bases at J, with 17 bases in the middle. CDR1 and CDR2 (germline): SQVTM, ANQGSEA. The CDR3 is made up of 13 amino acids. The CDR3 DNA sequence: TGCAGCGTAAAGAGGTCGTCGCGTGAGCCCCAGCATTTT. Amino acids: CSVKRSSREPQHF.

The V call is TRBV12-5, the J call TRBJ2-2; weak D call: TRBD1 (6 bases). Trimming left V 8 bases short and J 7 bases short, with 14 bases between. Germline V gene lookup returns CDR1 LGHNT and CDR2 FRNRAP. The CDR3 is 13 residues long. The CDR3 nucleotides are TGTGCTAGTACACAGGGTTTCAACGGGGAGCTGTTTTTT. Amino acid sequence: CASTQGFNGELFF.

V and J are TRBV5-1 and TRBJ2-3; TRBD2 matches at 9 bases. J was trimmed by 2 bases and V by 6 bases; bases with no gene match: 4. Germline V gene sequence: CDR1 SGHRS, CDR2 YFSETQ. The CDR3 extends over 14 amino acids. This CDR3 reads CASNLAGPTDTQYF. The DNA of the CDR3 is TGCGCCAGCAACCTAGCGGGGCCCACAGATACGCAGTATTTT.

The V call is TRBV5-1, the J call TRBJ2-1; TRBD2 matches at 12 bases. V dropped 3 bases and J dropped 5; count of bases not matched to a gene: 6. The length of the CDR3 is 16 residues. Germline CDR1 and CDR2: SGHRS and YFSETQ. The CDR3: CASSWGPSGGDNEQFF. For the CDR3, the DNA is TGCGCCAGCAGCTGGGGTCCTAGCGGGGGGGACAATGAGCAGTTCTTC.

The chain carries TRBV28 and TRBJ2-7, with 10 nucleotides matching TRBD1. The V and J ends lost 4 bases and 3 bases, in that order; junction bases with no gene match: 3. This CDR3 region has 14 residues. CDR1 and CDR2 (germline): MDHEN, SYDVKM. The CDR3 region is CASSSGTGVYEQYF. For the CDR3, the DNA is TGTGCCAGCAGTTCCGGGACAGGGGTCTACGAGCAGTACTTC.

The chain couples TRBV6-5 to TRBJ1-1, with TRBD1 matching 10 bases. The germline gives CDR1 MNHEY, CDR2 SVGAGI. V lost 5 bases to trimming and J lost 1 base; unmatched junction nucleotides: 4. This CDR3 is 15 amino acids long. This CDR3 is CASSRDRGWNTEAFF. CDR3 DNA: TGTGCCAGCAGTCGGGACAGGGGATGGAACACTGAAGCTTTCTTT.

The chain carries TRBV18 and TRBJ1-2; perhaps TRBD1 as D (5 bases). Germline CDR1 KGHSH, CDR2 LQKENI. This CDR3 is built from 14 residues. With 8 bases removed from V and 0 bases from J, the gap between germline ends came to 13 bases. DNA for the CDR3: TGTGCCAGCCGCGGGACTCTAGCTAACTATGGCTACACCTTC. Amino acid sequence: CASRGTLANYGYTF.

The J gene is TRBJ1-2, the V gene TRBV30; maybe TRBD1 (5 bases). The germline V and J ends were trimmed by 8 bases and 6 bases, with 10 bases remaining between them. Germline V gene sequence: CDR1 GTSNPN, CDR2 SVGIG (reference sequence). The CDR3 sequence is 10 residues long. The CDR3 protein is CAGHRHGYTF. CDR3 DNA sequence: TGTGCCGGACACCGGCATGGCTACACCTTC.

J is TRBJ1-5 and V is TRBV5-5; 7 bases map to TRBD1. The germline V gene encodes CDR1 SGHKS and CDR2 YYEKEE (reference sequence). The V and J ends lost 3 bases and 3 bases, in that order; junction bases with no gene match: 6. The CDR3 contains 15 residues. This chain's CDR3 is CASSYGGQSNQPQHF. In nucleotides, the CDR3 is TGTGCCAGCAGCTACGGGGGACAGTCCAATCAGCCCCAGCATTTT. Filled out from reference TRBV5-5 and TRBJ1-5, the complete variable domain reads DAGVTQSPTHLIKTRGQQVTLRCSPISGHKSVSWYQQVLGQGPQFIFQYYEKEERGRGNFPDRFSARQFPNYSSELNVNALLLGDSALYLCASSYGGQSNQPQHFGDGTRLSIL.

This chain connects TRBV30 to TRBJ1-2, with D hard to call. Trimming stripped 3 bases from V and 3 bases from J, with 17 bases between. Germline V gene lookup returns CDR1 GTSNPN and CDR2 SVGIG (reference sequence). This CDR3 spans 15 amino acids. The CDR3 loop reads CAWRALRQWDYGYTF. The CDR3 coding sequence is TGTGCCTGGAGGGCCTTACGACAATGGGACTATGGCTACACCTTC.

The chain recombines TRBV19 with TRBJ2-1; weak D call: TRBD2 (5 bases). Germline CDR1 reads LNHDA; CDR2 reads SQIVND (reference sequence). Deletions cut 6 bases from V and 7 bases from J, with 10 bases between. This CDR3 comprises 12 residues. The CDR3 protein is CASRGWRNEQFF. The CDR3 bases are TGTGCCAGTAGGGGCTGGAGGAATGAGCAGTTCTTC.

The chain links TRBV7-8 to TRBJ1-5; a possible D gene is TRBD1 (6 bases). Germline V gene lookup returns CDR1 SGHVS and CDR2 FQNEAQ. This CDR3 contains 14 residues. The germline V and J ends were trimmed by 1 base and 3 bases, with 7 bases remaining between them. This CDR3 reads CASSLDRVNQPQHF. The CDR3 nucleotides read TGTGCCAGCAGCTTAGACAGGGTCAATCAGCCCCAGCATTTT.

V gene TRBV6-5 combines with J gene TRBJ1-1; 11 bases are shared with TRBD1. V dropped 5 bases and J dropped 3; count of bases not matched to a gene: 5. This CDR3 contains 15 residues. The germline V gene has CDR1 MNHEY and CDR2 SVGAGI. The CDR3 spells CASSNGQGAHTEAFF. Here the CDR3 DNA reads TGTGCCAGCAGTAACGGACAGGGGGCCCACACTGAAGCTTTCTTT.

The chain employs TRBV14 and TRBJ1-3; D gene unclear. The V end was cut by 6 bases, the J end by 0 bases, with 9 bases between. This CDR3 contains 14 residues. Germline V gene data show CDR1 as SGHDN and CDR2 as FVKESK. The CDR3 nucleotides are TGTGCCAGCAGATCCCACGGCTCTGGAAACACCATATATTTT. This codes for CASRSHGSGNTIYF.

The chain links TRBV9 to TRBJ2-3, with D tentatively TRBD2 (5 bases). The CDR3 is 15 residues long. Trimming cost V 4 bases and J 0 bases, with 12 bases left between them. In germline, CDR1 is SGDLS, CDR2 YYNGEE. The CDR3 sequence is CASSPRGTSTDTQYF. Here the CDR3 DNA reads TGTGCCAGCAGCCCCCGGGGAACTAGCACAGATACGCAGTATTTT.

The chain combines TRBV27 with TRBJ1-1, with D tentatively TRBD1 (6 bases). Germline V gene lookup returns CDR1 MNHEY and CDR2 SMNVEV (reference sequence). The CDR3 loop spans 13 amino acids. V was cut by 4 bases and J by 1 base, with 7 bases left in between. The CDR3 loop is CASSYRENTEAFF. CDR3 DNA sequence: TGTGCCAGCAGTTACAGGGAGAACACTGAAGCTTTCTTT.

CDR3 coding DNA: TGTGCCAGCAGCTTGGGAGGTCTTGGCTACACCTTC. Translating it yields CASSLGGLGYTF. This chain connects TRBV5-6 to TRBJ1-2; the D is unclear. This CDR3 is 12 amino acids long. CDR1 and CDR2 from the germline V gene are SGHDT and YYEEEE. The V end lost 0 bases, the J end lost 7 bases, and 7 bases lay between the germline ends.

This chain connects TRBV30 to TRBJ2-7, with 10 bases lining up with TRBD1. V shed 5 bases and J 5 bases; nucleotides not matched to a gene: 9. CDR3 length equals 14 residues. CDR1 GTSNPN and CDR2 SVGIG come from the germline V gene (reference sequence). This CDR3 reads CAWGRGQGQNEQYF. The CDR3, as DNA: TGTGCCTGGGGCCGGGGACAGGGGCAGAACGAGCAGTACTTC.

The rearrangement joins TRBV5-6 to TRBJ2-7; 10 bases line up with TRBD1. The CDR3 spans 15 residues. The germline CDR1 and CDR2 sequences are SGHDT and YYEEEE. The J segment lost 2 bases and the V segment lost 0 bases, leaving 2 bases of the junction unmatched. The CDR3 loop is CASSLVGTGAYEQYF. Here the CDR3 DNA reads TGTGCCAGCAGCTTGGTAGGGACAGGGGCCTACGAGCAGTACTTC.

The chain couples TRBV9 to TRBJ2-2; 8 nucleotides line up with TRBD1. With V trimmed by 2 bases and J by 7 bases, 4 bases remained unmatched. Germline V CDR1 and CDR2: SGDLS, YYNGEE. The CDR3 is made up of 14 amino acids. Here the CDR3 DNA reads TGTGCCAGCAGCGTCCGGACAGGGAACGGGGAGCTGTTTTTT. This codes for CASSVRTGNGELFF.

The CDR3 region is CASSLAQGTGEQYF. CDR3 sequence (DNA): TGTGCCAGCAGCTTAGCGCAGGGGACGGGCGAGCAGTACTTC. The genes are TRBV7-6 and TRBJ2-7, with TRBD1 as a possible D gene (6 bases). The V and J ends lost 0 bases and 6 bases respectively, with 12 bases between them. This CDR3 spans 14 amino acids. The germline gives CDR1 SGHVS, CDR2 FNYEAQ.

The genes are TRBV6-1 and TRBJ1-2, with TRBD1 identical over 8 bases. This CDR3 contains 17 residues. V shed 3 bases, J shed 2 bases, and the junction held 11 bases outside the gene matches. Looked up from germline, CDR1 is MNHNS and CDR2 is SASEGT. Here the CDR3 reads CASSDNPDRTGNYGYTF. The CDR3 DNA follows: TGTGCCAGCAGTGATAACCCCGATCGGACAGGGAACTATGGCTACACCTTC.

The rearrangement joins TRBV10-1 to TRBJ2-3; 7 bases map to TRBD1. This CDR3 spans 16 amino acids. Trimming removed 7 bases from V and 5 bases from J; junction bases left unmatched: 15. Germline assignment: CDR1 WNHNN and CDR2 SYGVQD (reference sequence). In DNA, the CDR3 is TGCGCCAGCACCTATCCACAGGGGCCCGTCGTAGATACGCAGTATTTT. Amino acids: CASTYPQGPVVDTQYF.

The rearrangement uses TRBV4-1 and TRBJ1-2; D gene unclear. V was cut by 4 bases and J by 4 bases, with 13 bases left in between. CDR3 length: 14 residues. The germline CDR1 and CDR2 sequences are MGHRA and YSYEKL. CDR3 loop: CASSPGSPSYGYTF. CDR3 sequence (DNA): TGCGCCAGCAGCCCTGGTAGCCCGTCCTATGGCTACACCTTC.

This sequence joins TRBV4-1 and TRBJ1-1; D is possibly TRBD1 (6 bases). V was cut by 3 bases and J by 3 bases, with 14 bases left in between. This CDR3 region has 15 residues. CDR1 MGHRA and CDR2 YSYEKL come from the germline V gene. The DNA for the CDR3 is TGCGCCAGCAGCCACAAACAGGGTGAGGACACTGAAGCTTTCTTT. Amino acids: CASSHKQGEDTEAFF.

This chain connects TRBV7-2 to TRBJ1-1; weak D call: TRBD1 (6 bases). The CDR3 contains 13 residues. Germline V gene sequence: CDR1 SGHTA, CDR2 FQGNSA. The V gene lost 4 bases and the J gene lost 10 bases, with 16 bases spanning the gap. CDR3 DNA: TGTGCCAGCAGCTCTGAAGGGGGAGGGCGAGCTTTCTTT. Translating gives CASSSEGGGRAFF.